This TCR beta chain was observed in a study of T cells in Graves' hyperthyroidism and ophthalmopathy. Looking at the study overall: Before treatment of any kind, peripheral blood was taken at initial diagnosis.

Template material for amplifying TCR beta CDR3 regions consisted of RNA transcripts. Initially, a first-round RT-PCR of the TCR CDR3 employed the HTBI primer set. One entry per CDR3 protein, called by TCRdb with MiXCR from the multiplex PCR reads. The sample records around 400,000 distinct CDR3 sequences, approximately 14% being singletons. Study-wide results and limits: Most thyroid-expanded clonotypes above 0.001 were also found in blood.

Ahead of any ophthalmopathy symptoms, the blood sample was obtained at the first diagnosis of hyperthyroidism. In its sample, this clonotype was seen a few times. The antigen remains unidentified. The sample comprised blood. The receptor was derived from a woman under 30 with Graves' hyperthyroidism that later progressed to Graves' ophthalmopathy.

The CDR3 DNA is TGCAGTGCTGGGGGACAGGGTTATAATTCACCCCTCCACTTT. Translation gives CSAGGQGYNSPLHF. This rearrangement joins TRBV20-1 to TRBJ1-6; 9 nucleotides align to TRBD1. This CDR3 has 14 residues. Germline values: CDR1 DFQATT, CDR2 SNEGSKA (reference sequence). V lost 5 bases and J lost 4; bases outside the gene matches: 3.